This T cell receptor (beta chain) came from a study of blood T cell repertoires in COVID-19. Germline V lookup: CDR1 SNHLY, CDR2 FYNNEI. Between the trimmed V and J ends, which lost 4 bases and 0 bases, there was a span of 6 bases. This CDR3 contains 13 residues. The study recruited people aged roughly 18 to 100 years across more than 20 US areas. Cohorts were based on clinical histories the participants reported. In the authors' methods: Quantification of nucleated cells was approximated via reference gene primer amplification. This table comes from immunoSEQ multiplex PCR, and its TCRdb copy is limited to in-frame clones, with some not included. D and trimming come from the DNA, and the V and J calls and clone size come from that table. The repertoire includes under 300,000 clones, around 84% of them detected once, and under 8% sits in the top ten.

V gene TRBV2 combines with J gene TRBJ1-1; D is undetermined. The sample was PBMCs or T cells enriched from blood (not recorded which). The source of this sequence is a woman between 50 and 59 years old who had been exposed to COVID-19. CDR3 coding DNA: TGTGCCAGCAGTGGACAATTGAACACTGAAGCTTTCTTT. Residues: CASSGQLNTEAFF.